The 10 T cell receptor beta chains below were found in one sample sequenced in a study of vaccination and CD4 T cells after COVID-19. Their antigens are not known. The Oncomine TCR Beta short-read assay was applied to DNA of cultured CD4+ T cells. TCRdb re-called the PCR reads with MiXCR, one entry per CDR3 protein. There are more than 8,000 distinct CDR3 sequences in the sample; 45% to 55% occur only once, and 35% to 55% lies in the top ten. Treatment defined: approximately 10-day PBMC culture with coronavirus spike peptide pools or control peptides (ViraFEST assay). The sequenced material came from CD4+ T cells from blood, cultured in vitro. Receptors were obtained from a human donor who had recovered from COVID-19.

In this sample, this clonotype turned up a few times. J is TRBJ2-1 and V is TRBV7-2; the match to TRBD1 covers 9 bases. The J call is uncertain, as TRBJ2-7 better fits the DNA end. The CDR3 is 13 residues long. Germline CDR1 is SGHTA and CDR2 is FQGNSA. The CDR3 nucleotides read TGTGCCAGCAGCCCCGGACAGGGGTCCGAGCAGTACTTC. It is translated as CASSPGQGSEQYF.

In DNA, the CDR3 is TGCAGTGCTAGGGGAATAGGGGCTAACTATGGCTACACCTTC. The encoded protein is CSARGIGANYGYTF. The V gene is TRBV20-1, the J gene TRBJ1-2; tentatively, D is TRBD1 (5 bases). Germline V gives CDR1 DFQATT, CDR2 SNEGSKA (reference sequence). V was shortened by 3 bases and J by 0 bases, with 11 bases between the two germline ends. This CDR3 comprises 14 residues.

The chain carries TRBV10-3 and TRBJ2-7; TRBD1 agrees at 10 bases. CDR3 size: 13 residues. The V segment lost 4 bases and the J segment 3 bases; nucleotides outside the gene matches: 0. Germline V gene sequence: CDR1 ENHRY, CDR2 SYGVKD. This chain's CDR3 is CAISGTGGYEQYF. The DNA for the CDR3 is TGTGCCATCAGTGGGACAGGGGGCTACGAGCAGTACTTC.

This CDR3 reads CASSPSGIEQYF. CDR3 nucleotides: TGTGCCAGCAGCCCCTCGGGCATTGAGCAGTACTTC. The rearrangement links TRBV11-3 to TRBJ2-7; no reliable D call. Germline V gene sequence: CDR1 SGHNT, CDR2 YENEEA. Trimming shortened V by 5 bases and J by 7 bases, and 12 bases separated the two germline ends. CDR3 length equals 12 residues. Filled out from reference TRBV11-3 and TRBJ2-7, the complete variable domain reads EAGVVQSPRYKIIEKKQPVAFWCNPISGHNTLYWYLQNLGQGPELLIRYENEEAVDDSQLPKDRFSAERLKGVDSTLKIQPAELGDSAVYLCASSPSGIEQYFGPGTRLTVT.

The V call is TRBV12-3 or TRBV12-4, the J call TRBJ2-2; 7 bases line up with TRBD2. Losses at the gene ends were 4 bases for V and 7 bases for J; bases not matched to a gene: 6. The CDR3 spans 14 residues. The CDR3 here is CASSSQGGIGELFF. The CDR3 DNA follows: TGTGCCAGCAGTTCCCAGGGAGGGATCGGGGAGCTGTTTTTT.

The chain joins TRBV7-9 to TRBJ1-2, with D possibly TRBD1 on 5 matching bases. Germline-derived CDR1 and CDR2 are SEHNR and FQNEAQ (reference sequence). Between the trimmed V and J ends, which lost 1 base and 7 bases, there was a span of 19 bases. The CDR3 consists of 16 residues. CDR3 protein: CASSLGGVGGMSGYTF. As DNA, the CDR3 is TGTGCCAGCAGCTTAGGAGGAGTCGGGGGGATGAGTGGCTACACCTTC.

The chain joins TRBV5-4 to TRBJ2-7; 8 nucleotides line up with TRBD1. The CDR3 extends over 15 amino acids. From germline, CDR1 is SGHNT and CDR2 YYREEE (reference sequence). The ends lost 0 bases at V and 5 bases at J; junction bases unmatched: 7. CDR3 bases: TGTGCCAGCAGCTTGGTCACAGGGGGATGGAACGAGCAGTACTTC. Protein sequence: CASSLVTGGWNEQYF.

A few counts support this clonotype. The CDR3 DNA sequence: TGTGCCACCAGTGCGAGCTCTGGGGCCAACGTCCTGACTTTC. Translated: CATSASSGANVLTF. V usage is TRBV24-1 and J usage is TRBJ2-6; D gene ambiguous. The V end lost 5 bases, the J end lost 0 bases, and 4 bases lay between the germline ends. The CDR3 is 14 amino acids. CDR1 and CDR2 (germline): KGHDR, SFDVKD.

This sequence joins TRBV20-1 and TRBJ1-2; TRBD1 matches 7 bases. Germline V gene lookup returns CDR1 DFQATT and CDR2 SNEGSKA (reference sequence). The V gene end was trimmed by 3 bases and the J gene end by 1 base; junction bases not matched to a gene: 8. The CDR3 extends over 15 amino acids. The CDR3 sequence: CSARAPGQFNYGYTF. The CDR3, as DNA: TGCAGTGCTAGGGCCCCGGGACAGTTTAACTATGGCTACACCTTC.

V is TRBV27 and J is TRBJ1-1, with D maybe TRBD1 (6 bases). V was clipped by 6 bases and J by 1 base, with 24 bases between them. Germline V lookup: CDR1 MNHEY, CDR2 SMNVEV (reference sequence). The CDR3 is 18 amino acids. As DNA, the CDR3 is TGTGCCAGCAGCATTCCGGGACATACTCCCCAGCAGAACACTGAAGCTTTCTTT. This gives the protein CASSIPGHTPQQNTEAFF.